This TCR gamma chain was obtained from a study of gamma-delta chains in newborns, infants, children. Study summary: Innate gammadelta T cells reportedly expand polyclonally right after birth, driven by microbial exposure, per the title.

The CDR3 is made up of 16 amino acids. CDR1 GITISATS and CDR2 ISYDGTV come from the germline V gene (reference sequence). TCRdb reanalysed the reads with CATT. The table shows 450 to 700 gamma-chain clones, with around 40% occurring only once. This TCR was recovered from a child who was a newborn, infant or young child, either healthy, febrile or measles-vaccinated (not recorded which). V gene TRGV9 was called; the J gene was not. Sequenced: blood. Here the CDR3 DNA reads TGTGCCTTGTGGGAGCCTCAAGAGGTGGGCAAACAAATAAAGGTCTTT. As protein: CALWEPQEVGKQIKVF.